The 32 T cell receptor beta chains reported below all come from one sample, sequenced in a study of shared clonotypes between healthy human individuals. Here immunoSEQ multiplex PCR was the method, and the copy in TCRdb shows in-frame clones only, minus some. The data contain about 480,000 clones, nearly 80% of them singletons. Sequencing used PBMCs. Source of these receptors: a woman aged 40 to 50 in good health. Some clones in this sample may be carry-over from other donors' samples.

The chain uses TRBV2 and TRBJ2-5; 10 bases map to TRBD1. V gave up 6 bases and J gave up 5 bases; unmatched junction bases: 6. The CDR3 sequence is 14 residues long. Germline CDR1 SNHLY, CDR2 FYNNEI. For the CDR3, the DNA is TGTGCCAGCAGCAGACAGGGGGCACAGGAGACCCAGTACTTC. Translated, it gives CASSRQGAQETQYF.

The CDR3 DNA reads as TGCGCCAGCAGGGAAGGGGTCCTGGGGGGGGCCAACGTCCTGACTTTC. This gives the protein CASREGVLGGANVLTF. The J gene is TRBJ2-6, the V gene TRBV10-1; a weak D match, TRBD1 (5 bases). CDR1 is WNHNN and CDR2 is SYGVQD in the germline V gene (reference sequence). The CDR3 is 16 amino acids. The V gene lost 6 bases and the J gene lost 4 bases, with 16 bases spanning the gap.

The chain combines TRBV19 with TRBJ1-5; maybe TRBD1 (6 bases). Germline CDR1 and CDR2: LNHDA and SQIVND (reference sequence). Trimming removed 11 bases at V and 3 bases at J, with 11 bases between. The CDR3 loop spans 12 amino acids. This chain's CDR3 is CAGGQLNQPQHF. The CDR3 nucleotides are TGTGCCGGCGGACAGCTCAATCAGCCCCAGCATTTT.

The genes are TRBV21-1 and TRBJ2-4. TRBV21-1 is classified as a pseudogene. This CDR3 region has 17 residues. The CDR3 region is CASSMGPGRLAKNIQYF. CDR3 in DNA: TGTGCCAGCAGCATGGGTCCGGGACGTCTAGCCAAAAACATTCAGTACTTC.

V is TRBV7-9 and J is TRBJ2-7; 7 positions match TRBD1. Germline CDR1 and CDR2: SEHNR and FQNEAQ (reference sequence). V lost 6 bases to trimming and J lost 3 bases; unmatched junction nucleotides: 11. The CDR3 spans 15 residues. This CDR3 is CASSSLGQGDYEQYF. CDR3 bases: TGTGCCAGCAGTTCTCTGGGGCAGGGGGACTACGAGCAGTACTTC. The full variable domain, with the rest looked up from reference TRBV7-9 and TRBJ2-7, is DTGVSQNPRHKITKRGQNVTFRCDPISEHNRLYWYRQTLGQGPEFLTYFQNEAQLEKSRLLSDRFSAERPKGSFSTLEIQRTEQGDSAMYLCASSSLGQGDYEQYFGPGTRLTVT.

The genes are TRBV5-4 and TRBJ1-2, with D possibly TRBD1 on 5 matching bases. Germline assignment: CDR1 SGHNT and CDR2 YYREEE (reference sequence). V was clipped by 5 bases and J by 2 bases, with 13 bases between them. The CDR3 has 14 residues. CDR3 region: CASRQPTENYGYTF. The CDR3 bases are TGTGCCAGCAGACAACCGACAGAAAACTATGGCTACACCTTC.

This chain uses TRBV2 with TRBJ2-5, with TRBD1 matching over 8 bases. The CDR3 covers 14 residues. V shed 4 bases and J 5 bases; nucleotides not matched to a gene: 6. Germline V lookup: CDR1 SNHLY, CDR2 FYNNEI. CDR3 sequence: CASSAGQEWETQYF. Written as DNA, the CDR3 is TGTGCCAGCAGTGCGGGACAGGAGTGGGAGACCCAGTACTTC.

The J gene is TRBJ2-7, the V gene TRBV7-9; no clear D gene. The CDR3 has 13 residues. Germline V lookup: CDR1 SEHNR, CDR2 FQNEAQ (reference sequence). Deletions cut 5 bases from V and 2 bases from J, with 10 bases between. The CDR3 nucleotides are TGTGCCAGCAGCCCCCAGGCCCCCTACGAGCAGTACTTC. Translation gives CASSPQAPYEQYF.

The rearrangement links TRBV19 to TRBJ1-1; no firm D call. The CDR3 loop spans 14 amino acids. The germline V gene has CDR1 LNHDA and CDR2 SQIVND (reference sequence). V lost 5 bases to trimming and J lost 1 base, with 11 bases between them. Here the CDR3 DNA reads TGTGCCAGTAGTTTCACCCCCGGGAACACTGAAGCTTTCTTT. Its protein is CASSFTPGNTEAFF.

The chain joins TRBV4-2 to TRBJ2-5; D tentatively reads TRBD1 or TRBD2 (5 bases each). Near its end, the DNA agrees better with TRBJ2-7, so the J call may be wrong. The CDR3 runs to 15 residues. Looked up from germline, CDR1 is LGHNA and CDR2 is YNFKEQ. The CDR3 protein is CASSPHRGLSYEQYF. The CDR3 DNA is TGTGCCAGCAGCCCCCACCGGGGCCTCAGCTACGAGCAGTACTTC.

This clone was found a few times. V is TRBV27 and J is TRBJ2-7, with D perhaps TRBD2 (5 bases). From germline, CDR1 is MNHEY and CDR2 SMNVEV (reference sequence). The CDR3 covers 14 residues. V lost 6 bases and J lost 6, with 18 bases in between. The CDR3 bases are TGTGCCAGCAGAGGAGGTCTCCTCGGAGCCGAGCAGTACTTC. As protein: CASRGGLLGAEQYF.

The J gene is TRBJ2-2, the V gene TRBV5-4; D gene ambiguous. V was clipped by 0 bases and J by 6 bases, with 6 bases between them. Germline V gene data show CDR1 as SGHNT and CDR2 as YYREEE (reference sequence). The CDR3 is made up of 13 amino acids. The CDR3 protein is CASSLVAAGELFF. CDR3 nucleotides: TGTGCCAGCAGCTTGGTGGCTGCCGGGGAGCTGTTTTTT.

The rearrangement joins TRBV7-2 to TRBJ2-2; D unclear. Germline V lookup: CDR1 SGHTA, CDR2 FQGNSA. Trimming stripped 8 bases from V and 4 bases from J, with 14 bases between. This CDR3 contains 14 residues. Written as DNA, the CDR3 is TGTGCCAGCTCCATCTATAGGGTCACCGGGGAGCTGTTTTTT. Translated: CASSIYRVTGELFF.

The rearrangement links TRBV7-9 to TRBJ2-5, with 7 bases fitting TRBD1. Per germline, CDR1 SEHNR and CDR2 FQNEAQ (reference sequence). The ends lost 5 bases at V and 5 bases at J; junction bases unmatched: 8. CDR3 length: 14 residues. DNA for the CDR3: TGTGCCAGCAGCCGGACGACAGGGATGGAGACCCAGTACTTC. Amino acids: CASSRTTGMETQYF.

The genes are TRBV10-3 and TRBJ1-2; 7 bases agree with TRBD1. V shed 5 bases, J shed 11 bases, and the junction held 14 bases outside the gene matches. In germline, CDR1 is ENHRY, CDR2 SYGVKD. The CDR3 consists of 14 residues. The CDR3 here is CAISRTGPRAWYTF. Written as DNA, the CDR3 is TGTGCCATCAGTAGGACAGGCCCACGAGCGTGGTACACCTTC.

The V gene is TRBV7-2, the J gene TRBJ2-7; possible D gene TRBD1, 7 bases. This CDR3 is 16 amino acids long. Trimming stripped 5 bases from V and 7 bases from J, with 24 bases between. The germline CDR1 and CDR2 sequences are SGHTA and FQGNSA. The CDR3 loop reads CASSAGGTGQSIEQYF. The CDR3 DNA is TGTGCCAGCAGCGCAGGGGGGACGGGACAGTCTATAGAGCAGTACTTC.

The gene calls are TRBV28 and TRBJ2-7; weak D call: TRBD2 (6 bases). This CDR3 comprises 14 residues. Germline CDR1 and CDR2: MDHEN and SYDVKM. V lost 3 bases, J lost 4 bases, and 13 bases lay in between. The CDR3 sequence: CASSFGGQRYEQYF. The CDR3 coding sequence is TGTGCCAGCAGTTTTGGAGGGCAGAGGTACGAGCAGTACTTC.

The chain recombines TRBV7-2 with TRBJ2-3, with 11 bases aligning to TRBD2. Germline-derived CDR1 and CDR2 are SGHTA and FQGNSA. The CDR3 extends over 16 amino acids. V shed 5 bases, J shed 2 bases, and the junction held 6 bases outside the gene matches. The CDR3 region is CASSPGTSGYTDTQYF. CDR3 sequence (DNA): TGTGCCAGCAGCCCCGGGACTAGCGGATACACAGATACGCAGTATTTT. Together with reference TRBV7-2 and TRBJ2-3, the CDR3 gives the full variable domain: GAGVSQSPSNKVTEKGKDVELRCDPISGHTALYWYRQSLGQGLEFLIYFQGNSAPDKSGLPSDRFSAERTGGSVSTLTIQRTQQEDSAVYLCASSPGTSGYTDTQYFGPGTRLTVL.

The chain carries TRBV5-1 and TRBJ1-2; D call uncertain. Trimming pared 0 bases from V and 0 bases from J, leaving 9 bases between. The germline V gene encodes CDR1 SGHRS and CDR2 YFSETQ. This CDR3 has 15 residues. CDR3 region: CASSLGPLPNYGYTF. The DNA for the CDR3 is TGCGCCAGCAGCTTGGGGCCCCTCCCTAACTATGGCTACACCTTC.

CDR3: CASSWTDFYGYTF. CDR3 DNA: TGTGCCAGCAGCTGGACGGACTTCTATGGCTACACCTTC. V usage is TRBV7-2 and J usage is TRBJ1-2, with unresolved D. The CDR3 totals 13 residues. V was clipped by 4 bases and J by 4 bases, with 10 bases between them. Germline V gives CDR1 SGHTA, CDR2 FQGNSA.

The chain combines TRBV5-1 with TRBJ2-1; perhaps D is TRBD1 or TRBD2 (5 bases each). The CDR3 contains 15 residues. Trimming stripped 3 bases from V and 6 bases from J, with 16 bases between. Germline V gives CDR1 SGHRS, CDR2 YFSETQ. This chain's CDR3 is CASSYGEGPFNEQFF. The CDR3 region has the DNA TGCGCCAGCAGCTACGGAGAGGGACCGTTCAATGAGCAGTTCTTC.

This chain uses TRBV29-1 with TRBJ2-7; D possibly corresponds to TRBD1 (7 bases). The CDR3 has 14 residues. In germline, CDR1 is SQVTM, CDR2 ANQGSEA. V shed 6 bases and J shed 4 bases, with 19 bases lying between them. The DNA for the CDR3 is TGCAGCGTGGCGGTTTCAGGGGGGAGGTACGAGCAGTACTTC. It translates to CSVAVSGGRYEQYF.

This chain's CDR3 is CASSVEGRGFSEQFF. The CDR3 nucleotides read TGTGCCAGCAGCGTAGAGGGACGAGGATTTTCGGAGCAGTTCTTC. The chain couples TRBV9 to TRBJ2-1; D may correspond to TRBD1 or TRBD2 (5 bases each). This CDR3 contains 15 residues. CDR1 is SGDLS, CDR2 YYNGEE, per germline. The germline V and J ends were trimmed by 0 bases and 10 bases, with 17 bases remaining between them.

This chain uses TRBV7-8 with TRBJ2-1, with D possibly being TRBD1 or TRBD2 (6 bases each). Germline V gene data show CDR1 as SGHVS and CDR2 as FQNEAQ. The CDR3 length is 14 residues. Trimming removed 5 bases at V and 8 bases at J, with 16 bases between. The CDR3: CASSQGGIRDEQFF. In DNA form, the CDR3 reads TGTGCCAGCAGCCAAGGGGGGATTAGAGATGAGCAGTTCTTC.

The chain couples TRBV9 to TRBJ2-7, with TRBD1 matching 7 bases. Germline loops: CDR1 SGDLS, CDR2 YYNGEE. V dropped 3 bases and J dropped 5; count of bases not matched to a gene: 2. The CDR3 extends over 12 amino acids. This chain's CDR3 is CASSGTGDEQYF. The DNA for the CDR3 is TGTGCCAGCAGCGGAACAGGGGACGAGCAGTACTTC.

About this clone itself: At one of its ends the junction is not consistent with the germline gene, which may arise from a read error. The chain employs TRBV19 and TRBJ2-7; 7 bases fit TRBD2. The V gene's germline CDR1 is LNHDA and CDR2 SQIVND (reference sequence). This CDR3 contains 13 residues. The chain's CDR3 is CASSSSGMAEQHF. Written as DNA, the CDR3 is TGTGCCAGTAGTTCCAGCGGGATGGCGGAGCAGCACTTC.

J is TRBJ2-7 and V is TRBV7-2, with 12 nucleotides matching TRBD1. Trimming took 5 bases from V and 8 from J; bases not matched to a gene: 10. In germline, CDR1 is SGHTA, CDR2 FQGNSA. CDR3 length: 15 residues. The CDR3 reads CASSDPGTGGLKQYF. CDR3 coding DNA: TGTGCCAGCAGCGACCCCGGGACAGGGGGCTTGAAGCAGTACTTC.

CDR3 amino acids: CASSVGGGQEETQYF. The CDR3 DNA reads TGTGCCAGCAGCGTAGGAGGGGGGCAGGAAGAGACCCAGTACTTC. J is TRBJ2-5 and V is TRBV9; either TRBD1 or TRBD2 may supply D (6 bases each). CDR1 SGDLS and CDR2 YYNGEE come from the germline V gene. The CDR3 has 15 residues. With 0 bases removed from V and 3 bases from J, the gap between germline ends came to 12 bases.

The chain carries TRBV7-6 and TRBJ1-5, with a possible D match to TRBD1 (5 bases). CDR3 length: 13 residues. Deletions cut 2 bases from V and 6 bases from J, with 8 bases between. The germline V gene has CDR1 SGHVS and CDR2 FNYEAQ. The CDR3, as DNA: TGTGCCAGCAGCTTAAATAGGGGTCAGCCCCAGCATTTT. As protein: CASSLNRGQPQHF.

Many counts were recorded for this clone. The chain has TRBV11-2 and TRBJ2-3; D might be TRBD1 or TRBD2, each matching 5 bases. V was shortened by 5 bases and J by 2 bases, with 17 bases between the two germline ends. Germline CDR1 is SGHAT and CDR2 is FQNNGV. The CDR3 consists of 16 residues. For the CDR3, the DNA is TGTGCCAGCAGCCCGGGGCCCATTCGGAACACAGATACGCAGTATTTT. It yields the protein CASSPGPIRNTDTQYF.

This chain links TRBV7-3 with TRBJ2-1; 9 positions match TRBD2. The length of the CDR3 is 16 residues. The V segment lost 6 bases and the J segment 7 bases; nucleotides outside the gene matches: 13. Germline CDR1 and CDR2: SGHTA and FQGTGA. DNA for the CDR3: TGTGCCAGCAGACTAGCGGCGGCTAGCGGGATGAATGAGCAGTTCTTC. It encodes CASRLAAASGMNEQFF.

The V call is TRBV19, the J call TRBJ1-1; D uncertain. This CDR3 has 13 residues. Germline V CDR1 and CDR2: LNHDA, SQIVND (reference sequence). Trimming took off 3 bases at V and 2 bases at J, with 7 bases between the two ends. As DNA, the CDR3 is TGTGCCAGTAGTATTGACGGTAACACTGAAGCTTTCTTT. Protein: CASSIDGNTEAFF.